This TCR beta chain emerged from a study of T cells in Graves' hyperthyroidism and ophthalmopathy. This clonotype was detected a few times. Its target is unknown. There were TCR beta CDR3 regions amplified from RNA transcripts. The HTBI primer set drove a first-round RT-PCR of the TCR CDR3. TCRdb fed the multiplex PCR reads into MiXCR, producing one record per CDR3 protein. The profile shows some 490,000 distinct CDR3 sequences, under 25% of them singletons. Study observations and caveats: The model's output predicted ophthalmopathy at a median of about 6.5 months prior to onset.

V lost 5 bases and J lost 6; bases outside the gene matches: 6. CDR3 length: 13 residues. Germline lookup yields CDR1 KGHSH and CDR2 LQKENI. The source material was blood. This sequence was found in a woman in her 70s with Graves' ophthalmopathy. The chain is built from TRBV18 and TRBJ1-1; the match to TRBD1 covers 7 bases. The DNA for the CDR3 is TGTGCCAGCTCAAGGGACAGTTGGGCTGAAGCTTTCTTT. This translates into CASSRDSWAEAFF.